This is a list of T cell receptor beta chains from one sample in a study of cytomegalovirus exposure and HLA in healthy donors. Generated by immunoSEQ multiplex PCR, the TCRdb table keeps only in-frame clones and is missing some. Found here are 130,000 or so clones, about 78% of them singletons; the top ten hold roughly 4%. The sample consisted of PBMCs. The source is a man between 45 and 60 years old in good health and CMV-seropositive. CDR3s include the opening cysteine and the closing phenylalanine or tryptophan. D genes are given only for firm matches. Part of the rows lack a size; the others show once, few, many or a class for expanded clones.

clone_size,j_call,v_call,d_call,cdr3_length,cdr3_nt,cdr3_aa
NA,TRBJ1-4,TRBV7-9,TRBD1,15,TGTGCCAGCAGCTTGGACAGGGGGAGAAATGAAAAACTGTTTTTT,CASSLDRGRNEKLFF
NA,TRBJ1-6,TRBV6-1,TRBD1,14,TGTGCCAGCAGGAGAAGACAGGGAAATTCACCCCTCCACTTT,CASRRRQGNSPLHF
NA,TRBJ1-1,TRBV7-9,NA,14,TGTGCCAGCAGCTTAGAAACAGGGACCACTGAAGCTTTCTTT,CASSLETGTTEAFF
few,TRBJ1-1,TRBV28,NA,12,TGTGCCAGCAGCCCCCGGCAAAGGGGAACTTTCTTT,CASSPRQRGTFF
NA,TRBJ2-5,TRBV5-1,NA,17,TGCGCCAGCAGCTTGGCCTATTTCGAGGGGGGGAGGGAGACCCAGTACTTC,CASSLAYFEGGRETQYF
NA,TRBJ1-5,TRBV27,TRBD1,16,TGTGCCAGCAGCTCATCCGGGACAGGGGGGTTTCAGCCCCAGCATTTT,CASSSSGTGGFQPQHF
NA,TRBJ2-3,TRBV11-1,NA,15,TGTGCCAGCAGCACTGAACTAGGGAAGTCTGATACGCAGTATTTT,CASSTELGKSDTQYF
NA,TRBJ2-3,TRBV4-2,NA,16,TGTGCCAGCAGCCAAGAGGTAGGCGGCTTCACAGATACGCAGTATTTT,CASSQEVGGFTDTQYF
NA,TRBJ2-5,TRBV11-3,TRBD1,17,TGTGCCAGCAGCTTAAACAACATCGGACAGGGGCAAGAGACCCAGTACTTC,CASSLNNIGQGQETQYF
NA,TRBJ2-3,TRBV5-1,NA,15,TGCGCCAGCAGCTCGGTTCTAGCGACTTCTGATACGCAGTATTTT,CASSSVLATSDTQYF
NA,TRBJ1-2,TRBV6-5,NA,14,TGTGCCAGCAGTTACTCTGGGGGGGACTATGGCTACACCTTC,CASSYSGGDYGYTF
NA,TRBJ1-5,TRBV19,NA,14,TGTGCCAGTAGTATGGGGGCGGGTGATCAGCCCCAGCATTTT,CASSMGAGDQPQHF
NA,TRBJ1-5,TRBV5-6,NA,16,TGTGCCAGCAGCTTGGGGGGGACACTGGGACATCAGCCCCAGCATTTT,CASSLGGTLGHQPQHF
NA,TRBJ2-2,TRBV27,NA,16,TGTGCCAGCAGTCTCCCCGCAGGGGGGACCACCGGGGAGCTGTTTTTT,CASSLPAGGTTGELFF
NA,TRBJ2-2,TRBV5-1,TRBD1,14,TGCGCCAGCAGACAGGGGGCAAGTACCGGGGAGCTGTTTTTT,CASRQGASTGELFF
few,TRBJ1-4,TRBV7-6,NA,15,TGTGCCAGCAGCTCACAGACAGGTTTTAATGAAAAACTGTTTTTT,CASSSQTGFNEKLFF